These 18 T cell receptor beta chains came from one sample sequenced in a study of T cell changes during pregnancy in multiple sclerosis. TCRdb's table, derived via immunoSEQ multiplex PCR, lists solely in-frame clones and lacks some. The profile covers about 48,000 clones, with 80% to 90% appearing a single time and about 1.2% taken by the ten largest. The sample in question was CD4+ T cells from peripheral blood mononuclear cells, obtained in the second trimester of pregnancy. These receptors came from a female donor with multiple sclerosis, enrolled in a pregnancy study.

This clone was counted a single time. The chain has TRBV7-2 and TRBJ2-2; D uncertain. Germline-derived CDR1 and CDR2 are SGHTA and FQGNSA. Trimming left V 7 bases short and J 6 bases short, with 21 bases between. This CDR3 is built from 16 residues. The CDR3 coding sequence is TGTGCCAGCACCGCATTAGGTGCGGCTTACCCCGGGGAGCTGTTTTTT. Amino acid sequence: CASTALGAAYPGELFF.

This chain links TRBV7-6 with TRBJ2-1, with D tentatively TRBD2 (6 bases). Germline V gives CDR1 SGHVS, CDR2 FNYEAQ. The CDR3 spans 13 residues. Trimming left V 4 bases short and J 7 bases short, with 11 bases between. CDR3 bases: TGTGCCAGCAGCTCCCGACTAGAGAATGAGCAGTTCTTC. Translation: CASSSRLENEQFF.

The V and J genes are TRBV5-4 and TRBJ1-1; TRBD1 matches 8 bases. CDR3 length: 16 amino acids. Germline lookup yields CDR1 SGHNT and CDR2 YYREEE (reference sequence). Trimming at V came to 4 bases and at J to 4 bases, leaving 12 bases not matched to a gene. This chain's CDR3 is CASSRTGKNGGTEAFF. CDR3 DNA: TGTGCCAGCAGCCGGACAGGGAAGAACGGGGGCACTGAAGCTTTCTTT.

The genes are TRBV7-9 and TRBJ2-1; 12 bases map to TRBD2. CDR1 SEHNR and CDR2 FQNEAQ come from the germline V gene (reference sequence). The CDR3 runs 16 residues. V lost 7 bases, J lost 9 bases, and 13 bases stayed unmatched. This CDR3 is CASNPPSGRAGSEQFF. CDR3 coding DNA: TGTGCCAGCAACCCTCCTAGCGGGAGGGCCGGGAGTGAGCAGTTCTTC.

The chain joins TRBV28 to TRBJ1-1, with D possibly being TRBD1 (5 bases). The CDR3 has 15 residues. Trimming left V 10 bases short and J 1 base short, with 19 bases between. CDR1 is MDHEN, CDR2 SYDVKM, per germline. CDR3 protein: CAIGAGVEKNTEAFF. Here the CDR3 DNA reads TGTGCCATCGGGGCGGGGGTAGAAAAGAACACTGAAGCTTTCTTT.

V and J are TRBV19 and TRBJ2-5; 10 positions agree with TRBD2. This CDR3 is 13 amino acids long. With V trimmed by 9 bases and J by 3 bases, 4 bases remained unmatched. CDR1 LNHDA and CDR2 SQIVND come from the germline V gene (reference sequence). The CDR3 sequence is CARFGLAEETQYF. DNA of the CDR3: TGTGCCAGATTTGGACTAGCGGAAGAGACCCAGTACTTC.

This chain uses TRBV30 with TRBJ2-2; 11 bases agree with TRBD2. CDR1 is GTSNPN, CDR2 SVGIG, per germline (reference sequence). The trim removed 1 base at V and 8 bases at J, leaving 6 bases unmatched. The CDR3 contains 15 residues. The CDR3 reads CAWSGLAGSGGELFF. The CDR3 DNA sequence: TGTGCCTGGAGTGGACTAGCGGGATCAGGGGGGGAGCTGTTTTTT.

For the CDR3, the DNA is TGTGCCAGCAGCCTCTCGCGGGACCCCTACAATGAGCAGTTCTTC. Its translation is CASSLSRDPYNEQFF. The chain carries TRBV7-3 and TRBJ2-1; D perhaps matches TRBD2 (6 bases). The ends were cut back, 5 bases at V and 2 bases at J, with 13 bases in the middle. In germline, CDR1 is SGHTA, CDR2 FQGTGA. CDR3 size: 15 residues. Full variable domain (missing parts from reference TRBV7-3 and TRBJ2-1): GAGVSQTPSNKVTEKGKYVELRCDPISGHTALYWYRQSLGQGPEFLIYFQGTGAADDSGLPNDRFFAVRPEGSVSTLKIQRTERGDSAVYLCASSLSRDPYNEQFFGPGTRLTVL.

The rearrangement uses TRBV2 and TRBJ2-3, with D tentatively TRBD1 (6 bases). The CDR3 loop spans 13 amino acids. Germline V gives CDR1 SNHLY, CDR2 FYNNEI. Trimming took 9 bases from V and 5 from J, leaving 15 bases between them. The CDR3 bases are TGTGCCAGTTTAGGGGGAGTGGTAGATACGCAGTATTTT. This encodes CASLGGVVDTQYF.

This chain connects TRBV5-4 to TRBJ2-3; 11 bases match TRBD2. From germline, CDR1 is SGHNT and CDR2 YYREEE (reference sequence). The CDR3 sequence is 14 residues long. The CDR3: CAILAGGITDTQYF. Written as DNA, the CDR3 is TGTGCTATCCTAGCGGGAGGTATCACAGATACGCAGTATTTT.

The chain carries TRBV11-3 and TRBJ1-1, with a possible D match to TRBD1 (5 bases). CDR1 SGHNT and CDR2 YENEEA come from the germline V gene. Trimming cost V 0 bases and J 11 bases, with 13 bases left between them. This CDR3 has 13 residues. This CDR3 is CASSLDSGGAAFF. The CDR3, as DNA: TGTGCCAGCAGCTTAGATTCCGGCGGGGCGGCTTTCTTT.

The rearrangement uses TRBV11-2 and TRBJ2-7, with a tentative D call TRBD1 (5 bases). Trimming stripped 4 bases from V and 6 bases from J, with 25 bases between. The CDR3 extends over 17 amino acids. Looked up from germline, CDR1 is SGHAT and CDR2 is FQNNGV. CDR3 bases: TGTGCCAGCAGCTCTCCTGATGACAGCTGGCGACTCTCCGAGCAGTACTTC. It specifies CASSSPDDSWRLSEQYF.

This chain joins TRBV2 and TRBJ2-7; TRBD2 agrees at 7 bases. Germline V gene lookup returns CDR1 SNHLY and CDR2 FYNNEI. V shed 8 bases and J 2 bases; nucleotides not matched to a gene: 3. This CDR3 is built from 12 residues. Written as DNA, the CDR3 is TGTGCCAGCGGGCGGGGGACCTACGAGCAGTACTTC. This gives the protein CASGRGTYEQYF.

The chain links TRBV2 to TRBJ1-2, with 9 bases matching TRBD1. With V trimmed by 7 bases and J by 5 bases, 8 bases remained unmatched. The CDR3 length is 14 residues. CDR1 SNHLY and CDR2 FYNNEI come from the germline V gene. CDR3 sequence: CASKPRTGAYGYTF. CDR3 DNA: TGTGCCAGCAAGCCCCGGACAGGGGCTTATGGCTACACCTTC.

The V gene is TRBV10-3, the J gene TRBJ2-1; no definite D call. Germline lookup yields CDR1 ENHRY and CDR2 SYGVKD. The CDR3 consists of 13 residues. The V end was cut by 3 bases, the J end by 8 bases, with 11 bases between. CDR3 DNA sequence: TGTGCCATCAGTGACCTACCCCAGGATGAGCAGTTCTTC. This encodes CAISDLPQDEQFF.

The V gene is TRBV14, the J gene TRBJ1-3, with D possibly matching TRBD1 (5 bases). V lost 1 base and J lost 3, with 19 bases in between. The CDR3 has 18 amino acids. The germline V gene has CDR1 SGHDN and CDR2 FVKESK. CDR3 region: CASSQVPVTATYGNTIYF. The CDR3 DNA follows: TGTGCCAGCAGCCAAGTACCCGTGACAGCTACCTATGGAAACACCATATATTTT.

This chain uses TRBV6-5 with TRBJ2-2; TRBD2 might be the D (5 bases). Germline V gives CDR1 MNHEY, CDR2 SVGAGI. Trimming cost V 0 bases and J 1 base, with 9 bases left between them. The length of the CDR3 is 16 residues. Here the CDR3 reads CASSYSGAGNTGELFF. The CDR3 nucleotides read TGTGCCAGCAGTTACTCGGGAGCAGGGAACACCGGGGAGCTGTTTTTT.

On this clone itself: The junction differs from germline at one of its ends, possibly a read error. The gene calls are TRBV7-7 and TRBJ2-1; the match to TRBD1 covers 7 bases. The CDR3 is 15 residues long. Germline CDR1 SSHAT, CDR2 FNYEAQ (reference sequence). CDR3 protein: CASSLGGSIYNEQFF. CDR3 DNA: TGTGCTAGCAGCTTAGGGGGCAGCATATACAATGAGCAGTTCTTC.